The 27 T cell receptor beta chains given below trace back to one sample, sequenced in a study of CD8 T cells in ankylosing spondylitis. Study observations and caveats: A TCR beta motif made of 7 to 9 highly homologous variants seemed typical of ankylosing spondylitis blood.

TCRdb called the 5' RACE reads again in MiXCR, with one record for every CDR3 protein. The sample carries approximately 520,000 distinct CDR3 sequences, approximately 5.3% recorded once. Antigen specificity for these receptors is unknown. The sequenced sample consisted of blood, either unsorted or a sorted T cell fraction (not recorded which). The receptors were sampled from a male donor with ankylosing spondylitis.

This clonotype occurred a few times. The rearrangement links TRBV6-5 to TRBJ1-4; maybe TRBD1 (6 bases). The V end was cut by 4 bases, the J end by 11 bases, with 11 bases between. Germline-derived CDR1 and CDR2 are MNHEY and SVGAGI. The CDR3 runs 12 residues. CDR3 residues: CASSFSQGKLFF. The CDR3 DNA is TGTGCCAGCAGTTTCTCCCAGGGGAAACTGTTTTTT.

This chain connects TRBV4-2 to TRBJ2-1; possibly TRBD1 for D (8 bases). The germline CDR1 and CDR2 sequences are LGHNA and YNFKEQ. This CDR3 region has 16 residues. Trimming cost V 6 bases and J 6 bases, with 21 bases left between them. CDR3 loop: CASRGGPDREGNEQFF. The DNA of the CDR3 is TGTGCCAGCAGGGGCGGTCCGGACAGGGAGGGCAATGAGCAGTTCTTC.

This clonotype has at least ten counts. The chain carries TRBV20-1 and TRBJ2-3, with 14 bases matching TRBD2. V was clipped by 6 bases and J by 0 bases; unmatched bases: 8. Germline V gives CDR1 DFQATT, CDR2 SNEGSKA (reference sequence). The CDR3 is made up of 17 amino acids. The CDR3 here is CSAKTSGREGSTDTQYF. CDR3 in DNA: TGCAGTGCCAAGACTAGCGGGAGGGAGGGTAGCACAGATACGCAGTATTTT.

This clonotype was seen many times. The gene calls are TRBV20-1 and TRBJ1-4; D gene unclear. The CDR3 is 10 amino acids. The V end was cut by 6 bases, the J end by 13 bases, with 12 bases between. Germline values: CDR1 DFQATT, CDR2 SNEGSKA (reference sequence). The CDR3 DNA is TGCAGTGCACCTGCTCCCGGACTGTTTTTT. Translating gives CSAPAPGLFF.

This clonotype has at least ten counts. The chain joins TRBV15 to TRBJ2-5; tentative D call: TRBD2 (5 bases). Germline V gene sequence: CDR1 LNHNV, CDR2 YYDKDF (reference sequence). This CDR3 is 17 amino acids long. Between the trimmed V and J ends, which lost 4 bases and 0 bases, there was a span of 18 bases. In nucleotides, the CDR3 is TGTGCCACCAGCAAAACTGACTCGGGGTACCACCAAGAGACCCAGTACTTC. Protein product: CATSKTDSGYHQETQYF.

This clonotype was counted at least ten times. V usage is TRBV5-1 and J usage is TRBJ2-7; TRBD1 matches at 9 bases. Germline loops: CDR1 SGHRS, CDR2 YFSETQ. This CDR3 has 17 residues. J gave up 0 bases and V 4 bases, and 11 bases lay outside the gene matches. The CDR3 region has the DNA TGCGCCAGCAGCCTCGGACGGGACAGGGCGAGCTCCTACGAGCAGTACTTC. Translated, it gives CASSLGRDRASSYEQYF.

In this sample, this clonotype turned up many times. CDR3 coding DNA: TGTGCCAGCAGTTTAACACACTATGGCTACACCTTC. This translates into CASSLTHYGYTF. The chain links TRBV12-3 or TRBV12-4 to TRBJ1-2, with unresolved D. Trimming took off 2 bases at V and 3 bases at J, with 4 bases between the two ends. The CDR3 length is 12 residues.

At least ten counts were recorded for this clonotype. The chain carries TRBV11-2 and TRBJ2-1; 8 positions match TRBD1. Germline loops: CDR1 SGHAT, CDR2 FQNNGV. Germline trimming cut 6 bases from V and 4 bases from J; bases unmatched to any gene: 8. The CDR3 covers 15 residues. In DNA form, the CDR3 reads TGTGCCAGCAGAATAGGCCGGACAGGGTACAATGAGCAGTTCTTC. This sequence encodes CASRIGRTGYNEQFF.

This clonotype was counted ten times or more. The CDR3 bases are TGTGCCACCAGCAGAGATTGGACTGTCAATGAGCAGTTCTTC. It encodes CATSRDWTVNEQFF. This sequence joins TRBV15 and TRBJ2-1; a weak D match, TRBD2 (5 bases). The germline V gene encodes CDR1 LNHNV and CDR2 YYDKDF (reference sequence). Trimming shortened V by 0 bases and J by 6 bases, and 9 bases separated the two germline ends. The CDR3 spans 14 residues.

The sample holds many counts of this clonotype. This chain connects TRBV20-1 to TRBJ2-7; 12 bases map to TRBD2. The CDR3 totals 15 residues. Germline lookup yields CDR1 DFQATT and CDR2 SNEGSKA (reference sequence). V shed 4 bases, J shed 1 base, and the junction held 5 bases outside the gene matches. The CDR3 here is CSAKRLAGASYEQYF. In DNA form, the CDR3 reads TGCAGTGCTAAGCGACTAGCGGGGGCATCCTACGAGCAGTACTTC.

This clonotype was detected many times. V gene TRBV4-1 combines with J gene TRBJ2-7; 9 nucleotides agree with TRBD1. V shed 3 bases, J shed 7 bases, and the junction held 7 bases outside the gene matches. Per germline, CDR1 MGHRA and CDR2 YSYEKL. The CDR3 sequence is 14 residues long. The CDR3 is CASSHATGGAEQYF. The CDR3 region has the DNA TGCGCCAGCAGCCATGCTACAGGGGGCGCGGAGCAGTACTTC.

The table lists this clonotype with many counts. The V gene is TRBV5-5, the J gene TRBJ2-1; D possibly uses TRBD1 or TRBD2 (5 bases each). This CDR3 is 15 amino acids long. V was pared by 3 bases and J by 6 bases, with 16 bases between. Germline CDR1 and CDR2: SGHKS and YYEKEE (reference sequence). The CDR3 DNA follows: TGTGCCAGCAGCTGGGGTGGGACGACTGTCAATGAGCAGTTCTTC. Translating gives CASSWGGTTVNEQFF.

This clonotype was recorded many times. One end of the junction fails to match germline, which may point to a read error. The V gene is TRBV7-7, the J gene TRBJ2-3; possibly TRBD1 or TRBD2 for D (6 bases each). Germline CDR1 reads SSHAT; CDR2 reads FNYEAQ (reference sequence). The CDR3 consists of 17 residues. The CDR3, as DNA: TGTGCTAGCAGCTTGGGAGGACAGCCCCCGGCCGCAGATACGCAGTATTTT. Encoded protein: CASSLGGQPPAADTQYF.

This clonotype was observed many times. The genes are TRBV2 and TRBJ2-2; D gene ambiguous. V lost 8 bases, J lost 1 base, and 11 bases lay in between. The CDR3 consists of 14 residues. The V gene's germline CDR1 is SNHLY and CDR2 FYNNEI. This CDR3 reads CASGLRWNTGELFF. CDR3 DNA: TGTGCCAGCGGTCTGCGTTGGAACACCGGGGAGCTGTTTTTT.

This clonotype showed up many times. The chain employs TRBV29-1 and TRBJ1-1; 7 bases are a match to TRBD1. Germline CDR1 reads SQVTM; CDR2 reads ANQGSEA. V lost 6 bases to trimming and J lost 0 bases; unmatched junction nucleotides: 7. The CDR3 runs to 14 residues. The CDR3 loop is CSVRPGQLNTEAFF. The CDR3 nucleotides are TGCAGCGTCCGCCCGGGACAGTTGAACACTGAAGCTTTCTTT.

Ten or more counts support this clonotype. CDR3 region: CASSRDGTSNQPQHF. The CDR3 nucleotides read TGTGCCAGCAGCCGGGACGGGACTAGCAATCAGCCCCAGCATTTT. The gene calls are TRBV11-2 and TRBJ1-5; TRBD1 might be the D (5 bases). The V gene's germline CDR1 is SGHAT and CDR2 FQNNGV. The CDR3 has 15 residues. The V and J ends lost 5 bases and 0 bases respectively, with 11 bases between them.

The table lists this clonotype with many counts. The chain couples TRBV4-3 to TRBJ1-1; tentative D call: TRBD1 (5 bases). The ends were cut back, 3 bases at V and 3 bases at J, with 14 bases in the middle. The CDR3 runs 15 residues. Germline assignment: CDR1 LGHNA and CDR2 YSLEER. The DNA of the CDR3 is TGCGCCAGCAGCCAGTACGACGGGGCATACACTGAAGCTTTCTTT. This gives the protein CASSQYDGAYTEAFF.

Only a few counts were recorded for this clonotype. This chain links TRBV7-8 with TRBJ2-5; a possible D gene is TRBD1 (6 bases). Trimming shortened V by 3 bases and J by 3 bases, and 8 bases separated the two germline ends. The CDR3 contains 13 residues. Germline loops: CDR1 SGHVS, CDR2 FQNEAQ. CDR3 sequence: CASSLDRKETQYF. CDR3 coding DNA: TGTGCCAGCAGCTTGGACAGAAAAGAGACCCAGTACTTC.

This clonotype was seen at least ten times. The chain joins TRBV29-1 to TRBJ1-1; 11 bases align to TRBD1. Germline V lookup: CDR1 SQVTM, CDR2 ANQGSEA. Trimming took 6 bases from V and 5 from J; bases not matched to a gene: 5. This CDR3 has 13 residues. The CDR3 region has the DNA TGCAGCGTGGAGGACAGGGGGCGGACTGAAGCTTTCTTT. This sequence encodes CSVEDRGRTEAFF. Full variable domain (outside the CDR3, taken from reference TRBV29-1 and TRBJ1-1): SAVISQKPSRDICQRGTSLTIQCQVDSQVTMMFWYRQQPGQSLTLIATANQGSEATYESGFVIDKFPISRPNLTFSTLTVSNMSPEDSSIYLCSVEDRGRTEAFFGQGTRLTVV.

This clonotype was recorded many times. V gene TRBV29-1 combines with J gene TRBJ1-2, with D unresolved. This CDR3 is 12 amino acids long. V lost 5 bases, J lost 2 bases, and 9 bases lay in between. Germline assignment: CDR1 SQVTM and CDR2 ANQGSEA. In DNA form, the CDR3 reads TGCAGCGTTAGACGAGTAAACTATGGCTACACCTTC. This gives the protein CSVRRVNYGYTF.

This chain uses TRBV7-9 with TRBJ1-4; D is uncertain. The ends were cut back, 1 base at V and 7 bases at J, with 7 bases in the middle. CDR1 is SEHNR and CDR2 is FQNEAQ in the germline V gene (reference sequence). This CDR3 is built from 13 residues. The CDR3 DNA follows: TGTGCCAGCAGCTTAGTAACATTTGAAAAACTGTTTTTT. Translated: CASSLVTFEKLFF.

This clonotype was seen a handful of times. V gene TRBV20-1 combines with J gene TRBJ2-2; 7 bases align to TRBD2. Looked up from germline, CDR1 is DFQATT and CDR2 is SNEGSKA (reference sequence). The J segment lost 0 bases and the V segment lost 6 bases, leaving 10 bases of the junction unmatched. The CDR3 has 16 amino acids. This CDR3 is CSAPSASGTNTGELFF. The CDR3 DNA reads TGCAGTGCCCCTTCAGCTAGCGGAACGAACACCGGGGAGCTGTTTTTT.

This clonotype showed up many times. V and J are TRBV25-1 and TRBJ1-1, with D unclear. This CDR3 has 15 amino acids. CDR1 is MGHDK, CDR2 SYGVNS, per germline. Trimming left V 4 bases short and J 4 bases short, with 16 bases between. The DNA for the CDR3 is TGTGCCAGCAGTGCCGGGGTCAGGAGGAGCACTGAAGCTTTCTTT. Translating it yields CASSAGVRRSTEAFF.

This clonotype was recorded at least ten times. The chain has TRBV10-2 and TRBJ1-1; TRBD1 is a possible D gene (5 bases). V was cut by 3 bases and J by 10 bases, with 12 bases left in between. This CDR3 is built from 12 residues. In germline, CDR1 is WSHSY, CDR2 SAAADI. The CDR3: CASSDGAGSAFF. The DNA for the CDR3 is TGCGCCAGCAGTGATGGGGCGGGATCAGCTTTCTTT.

This clonotype came up a few times. The CDR3 region has the DNA TGTGCCAGCTCACCAATCTCCCAACAGCGGTCTGAAGCTTTCTTT. This encodes CASSPISQQRSEAFF. The chain uses TRBV18 and TRBJ1-1, with no clear D. This CDR3 comprises 15 residues. Trimming pared 2 bases from V and 6 bases from J, leaving 16 bases between. In germline, CDR1 is KGHSH, CDR2 LQKENI.

This clonotype was seen only a few times. The chain recombines TRBV20-1 with TRBJ1-1; D gene uncertain. This CDR3 contains 12 residues. Germline CDR1 DFQATT, CDR2 SNEGSKA (reference sequence). Deletions cut 2 bases from V and 7 bases from J, with 11 bases between. CDR3 DNA: TGCAGTGCTAGACTGAGCCGGGGTGAAGCTTTCTTT. Protein: CSARLSRGEAFF.

This clonotype was detected many times. The CDR3 DNA sequence: TGTGCCAGCAGCCCCTGGGACAGGGACGAGCAGTACTTC. Encoded protein: CASSPWDRDEQYF. V is TRBV3-1 and J is TRBJ2-7; TRBD1 aligns across 9 bases. The V segment lost 4 bases and the J segment 5 bases; nucleotides outside the gene matches: 3. Germline CDR1 is LGHDT and CDR2 is YNNKEL (reference sequence). The length of the CDR3 is 13 residues.